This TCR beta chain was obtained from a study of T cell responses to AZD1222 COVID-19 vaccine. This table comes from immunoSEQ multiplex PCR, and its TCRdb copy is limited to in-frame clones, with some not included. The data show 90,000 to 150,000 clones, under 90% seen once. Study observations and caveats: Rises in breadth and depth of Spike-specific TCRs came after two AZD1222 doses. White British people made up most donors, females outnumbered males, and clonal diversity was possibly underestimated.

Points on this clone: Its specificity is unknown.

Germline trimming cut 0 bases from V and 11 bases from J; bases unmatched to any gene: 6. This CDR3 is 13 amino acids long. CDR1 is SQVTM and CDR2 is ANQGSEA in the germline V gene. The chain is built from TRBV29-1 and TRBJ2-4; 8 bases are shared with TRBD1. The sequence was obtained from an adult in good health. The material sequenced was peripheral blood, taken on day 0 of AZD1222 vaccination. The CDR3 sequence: CSVEDGQGFFQYF. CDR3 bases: TGCAGCGTTGAAGATGGACAGGGTTTCTTTCAGTACTTC.